This T cell receptor (beta chain) is drawn from a study of siplizumab effects on memory and regulatory T cells. Whole-study results and caveats: Memory cells that were CD4+ and unstimulated gave rise to alloreactive sequences, which siplizumab significantly reduced. The apparent diversity of naive T cells exceeded that of memory cells, and naive T cells seemed to make a major contribution to the alloresponse. Proliferating siplizumab-cultured Tregs lacked confirmed suppressive function.

The CDR3 extends over 15 amino acids. From germline, CDR1 is MDHEN and CDR2 SYDVKM. Between the trimmed V and J ends, which lost 7 bases and 4 bases, there was a span of 17 bases. On this clone: The antigen is unknown.

Some clones are missing from TCRdb's copy, which holds only in-frame ones; the method was immunoSEQ multiplex PCR. The data contain approximately 82,000 clones, over 80% of them singletons. This clonotype originated in a human donor in good health. The sequenced sample consisted of Tregs sorted from blood. The chain couples TRBV28 to TRBJ1-5; TRBD1 is a possible D gene (5 bases). In DNA form, the CDR3 reads TGTGCCAGCACCTTCGGGACTCTCCAAAATCAGCCCCAGCATTTT. Amino acid sequence: CASTFGTLQNQPQHF. The whole variable domain, remainder taken from reference TRBV28 and TRBJ1-5, is DVKVTQSSRYLVKRTGEKVFLECVQDMDHENMFWYRQDPGLGLRLIYFSYDVKMKEKGDIPEGYSVSREKKERFSLILESASTNQTSMYLCASTFGTLQNQPQHFGDGTRLSIL.